This T cell receptor beta chain was captured by sequencing in a study of Ad26.COV2.S vaccination and SARS-CoV-2 variants. Study-wide context: Each vaccinee took Ad26.COV2.S intramuscularly, once or twice 56 days apart. Whole-study results and caveats: Researchers cautioned that TCR breadth and depth analyses may have underestimated total T cell responses. Substantial response breadth was reportedly seen for spike-specific CD8+ and CD4+ T cells after vaccination.

Some clones are missing from TCRdb's copy, which holds only in-frame ones; the method was immunoSEQ multiplex PCR. This table holds around 450,000 clones, about 88% found once. Points on this clone: Its cognate antigen is unknown.

Germline loops: CDR1 LGHNA, CDR2 YSLEER. This CDR3 is built from 17 residues. The V segment lost 0 bases and the J segment 4 bases; nucleotides outside the gene matches: 7. The treatment was: over 15 received Ad26.COV2.S at low or high dose, single or two shots; 5 received placebo; per-sample allocation not given. At day 63 after the first vaccine or placebo injection, samples were drawn. The source is a person aged 18 to 59 who received the Ad26.COV2.S COVID-19 vaccine or a placebo. The rearrangement joins TRBV4-3 to TRBJ1-5; 9 bases line up with TRBD1. Sequenced material: peripheral blood, taken in a trial of Ad26.COV2.S vaccine versus placebo. The DNA for the CDR3 is TGCGCCAGCAGCCAAGATACGGGGACAGGGAAGAATCAGCCCCAGCATTTT. This encodes CASSQDTGTGKNQPQHF.